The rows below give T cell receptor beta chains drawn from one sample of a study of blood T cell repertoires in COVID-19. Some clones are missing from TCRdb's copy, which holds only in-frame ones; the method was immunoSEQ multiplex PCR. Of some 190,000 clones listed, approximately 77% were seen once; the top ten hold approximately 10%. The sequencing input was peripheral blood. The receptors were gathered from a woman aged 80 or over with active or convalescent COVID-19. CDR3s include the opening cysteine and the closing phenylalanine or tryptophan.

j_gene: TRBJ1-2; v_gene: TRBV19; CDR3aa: CASSATGDLYGYTF
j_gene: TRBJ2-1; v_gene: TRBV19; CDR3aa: CASRDSGRGSYNEQFF
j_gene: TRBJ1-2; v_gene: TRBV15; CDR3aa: CATSSRPGGIYGYTF
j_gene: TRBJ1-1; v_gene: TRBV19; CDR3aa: CASEDRANTEAFF
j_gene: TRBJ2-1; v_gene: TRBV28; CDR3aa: CASWASGKGEQFF
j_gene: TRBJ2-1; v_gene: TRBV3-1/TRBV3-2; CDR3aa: CASSQFLAGVDEQFF
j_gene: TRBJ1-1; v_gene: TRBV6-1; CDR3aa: CASSEPGKNTEAFF
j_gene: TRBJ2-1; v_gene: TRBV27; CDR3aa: CATEQAGGPGNEQFF
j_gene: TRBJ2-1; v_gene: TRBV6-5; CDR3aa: CASSYSTGYNEQFF
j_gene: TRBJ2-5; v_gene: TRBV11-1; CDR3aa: CASSWGQGQTQYF
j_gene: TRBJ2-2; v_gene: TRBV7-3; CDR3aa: CASSSTSGAGELFF
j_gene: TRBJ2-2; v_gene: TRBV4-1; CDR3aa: CASSQEGTGGVTGELFF
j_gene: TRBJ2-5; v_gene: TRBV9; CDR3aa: CASSGTGGLETQYF
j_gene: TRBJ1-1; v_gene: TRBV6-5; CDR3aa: CASRRQGSEAFF
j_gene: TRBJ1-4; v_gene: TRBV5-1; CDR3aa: CASSLVGGGEKLFF
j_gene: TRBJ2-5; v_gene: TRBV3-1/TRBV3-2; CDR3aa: CASSQRSGGSETQYF
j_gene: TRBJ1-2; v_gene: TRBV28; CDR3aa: CASRETGVSGYTF
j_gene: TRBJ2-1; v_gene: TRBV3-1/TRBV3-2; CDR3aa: CASSQYSANNEQFF
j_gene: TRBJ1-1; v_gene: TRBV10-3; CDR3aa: CAISDRTGDTEAFF
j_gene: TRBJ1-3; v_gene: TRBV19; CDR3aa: CASSSGQAGGNTIYF
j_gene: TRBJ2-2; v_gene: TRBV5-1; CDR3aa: CASSRGTTTNTGELFF
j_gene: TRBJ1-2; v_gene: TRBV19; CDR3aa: CASSIEGGYGYTF
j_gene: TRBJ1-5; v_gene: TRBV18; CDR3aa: CASSPGQGNQPQHF
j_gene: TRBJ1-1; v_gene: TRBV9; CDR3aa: CASSVEGTSTVEAFF
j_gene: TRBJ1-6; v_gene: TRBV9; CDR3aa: CASSLQGANSPLHF
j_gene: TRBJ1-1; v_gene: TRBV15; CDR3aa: CATSRDRGVGTEAFF
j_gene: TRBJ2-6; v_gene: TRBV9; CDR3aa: CASSVALDIRSGANVLTF
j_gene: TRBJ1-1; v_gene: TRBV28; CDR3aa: CASSVRDREAFF
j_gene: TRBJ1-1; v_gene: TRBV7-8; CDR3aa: CASSPTGAGLATEAFF
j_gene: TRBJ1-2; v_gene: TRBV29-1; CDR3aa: CSVEDRHRASGYTF
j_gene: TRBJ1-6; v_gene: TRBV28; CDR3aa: CASSPIRAPLHF
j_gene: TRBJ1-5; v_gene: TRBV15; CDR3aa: CATSRLKQGAGNQPQHF
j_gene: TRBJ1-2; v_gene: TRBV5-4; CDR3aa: CASSLARGQDRNYGYTF
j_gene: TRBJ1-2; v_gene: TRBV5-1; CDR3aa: CASRLEGGSFGYTF